Listed below are T cell receptor beta chains from one sample, sequenced in a study of CD8 T cells in Susac syndrome. TCRdb reanalysed the immunoSEQ multiplex PCR reads using MiXCR and keeps one entry per CDR3 protein. The profile shows roughly 400,000 distinct CDR3 sequences, 75% to 90% of them singletons. The material sequenced was CD8+ T cells from PBMCs. These receptors originate from a human donor with multiple sclerosis. Both conserved end residues are part of each CDR3. The D gene is left open where the match is weak. Clone size is shown for a subset of rows, as once, few, many or a class of expanded clone.

D	V	size	J	CDR3	DNA
.	TRBV6-5	few	TRBJ1-1	CASSYGQGFTEAFF	TGTGCCAGCAGTTACGGGCAGGGCTTCACTGAAGCTTTCTTT
TRBD2	TRBV9	.	TRBJ2-7	CASSERAGDADEQYF	TGTGCCAGCAGCGAGAGAGCGGGAGATGCTGACGAGCAGTACTTC
.	TRBV25-1	.	TRBJ2-5	CASGQTQYF	TGTGCCAGCGGACAGACCCAGTACTTC
.	TRBV4-1	.	TRBJ1-5	CASSQDLGTSQPQHF	TGCGCCAGCAGCCAAGATCTAGGGACCTCACAGCCCCAGCATTTT
.	TRBV4-1	.	TRBJ2-7	CASSHFNDQGGEQYF	TGCGCCAGCAGCCATTTCAATGACCAGGGAGGCGAGCAGTACTTC
TRBD2	TRBV14	.	TRBJ2-1	CASRTSGGYNEQFF	TGTGCCAGTCGAACTAGCGGGGGCTACAATGAGCAGTTCTTC
TRBD2	TRBV9	.	TRBJ2-1	CASSVGTSGRIEQFF	TGTGCCAGCAGCGTCGGGACTAGCGGGAGGATTGAGCAGTTCTTC
.	TRBV28	.	TRBJ1-5	CASSLSENSNQPQHF	TGTGCCAGCAGTTTATCAGAAAATAGCAATCAGCCCCAGCATTTT
.	TRBV6-5	.	TRBJ1-6	CASSYYGTETSSYNSPLHF	TGTGCCAGCAGTTATTACGGGACGGAGACTAGCTCCTATAATTCACCCCTCCACTTT
.	TRBV10-3	.	TRBJ2-7	CAITGQLGESYEQYF	TGTGCCATCACCGGACAGCTTGGGGAATCCTACGAGCAGTACTTC
.	TRBV20-1	few	TRBJ1-1	CSACYRAPTEAFF	TGCAGTGCATGCTACAGGGCCCCCACTGAAGCTTTCTTT
.	TRBV27	.	TRBJ1-1	CASSFGPTGVGAFF	TGTGCCAGCAGTTTCGGACCGACCGGGGTCGGAGCTTTCTTT
.	TRBV5-4	.	TRBJ2-7	CASSLAAERDATTYEQYF	TGTGCCAGCAGCTTGGCCGCGGAAAGGGACGCAACCACCTACGAGCAGTACTTC
.	TRBV19	.	TRBJ2-5	CASSIDQGEQETQYF	TGTGCCAGTAGTATAGATCAGGGAGAACAAGAGACCCAGTACTTC
TRBD2	TRBV3-1	.	TRBJ2-1	CASRLATYNEQFF	TGTGCCAGCAGACTAGCGACCTACAATGAGCAGTTCTTC
.	TRBV7-9	.	TRBJ2-4	CASSFPEGYRNIQYF	TGTGCCAGCAGCTTCCCTGAGGGGTACAGGAACATTCAGTACTTC
.	TRBV13	.	TRBJ2-1	CASSLAYHNEQFF	TGTGCCAGCAGCTTAGCTTACCACAATGAGCAGTTCTTC
.	TRBV27	.	TRBJ1-6	CASSTTSYNSPLHF	TGTGCCAGCAGTACGACAAGCTATAATTCACCCCTCCACTTT
.	TRBV4-1	.	TRBJ1-1	CASSPILGREAFF	TGCGCCAGCAGCCCGATTTTGGGACGTGAAGCTTTCTTT
TRBD1	TRBV29-1	.	TRBJ2-7	CSGGTGEYEQYF	TGCAGCGGGGGGACAGGGGAATACGAGCAGTACTTC
.	TRBV27	.	TRBJ2-2	CASSRGRSTGELFF	TGTGCCAGCAGCAGGGGTAGGAGCACCGGGGAGCTGTTTTTT
.	TRBV29-1	.	TRBJ1-1	CSVESGRRTEAFF	TGCAGCGTTGAATCAGGGCGGCGCACTGAAGCTTTCTTT
TRBD1	TRBV27	.	TRBJ1-1	CASGLGGMNTEAFF	TGTGCCAGCGGACTAGGGGGCATGAACACTGAAGCTTTCTTT
TRBD1	TRBV7-9	.	TRBJ1-1	CASSSITGVTEAFF	TGTGCCAGCAGCTCGATAACAGGGGTGACTGAAGCTTTCTTT
.	TRBV27	.	TRBJ2-3	CASSLWQGGDTQYF	TGTGCCAGCAGTTTATGGCAGGGAGGAGATACGCAGTATTTT
.	TRBV25-1	.	TRBJ2-1	CASEGAEAGAYNEQFF	TGTGCCAGCGAGGGGGCCGAGGCGGGAGCCTACAATGAGCAGTTCTTC
.	TRBV20-1	.	TRBJ1-1	CSARVGIEAFF	TGCAGTGCTAGGGTAGGGATCGAAGCTTTCTTT
.	TRBV2	.	TRBJ1-2	CASYPEGQENYGYTF	TGTGCCAGTTATCCGGAGGGACAAGAGAACTATGGCTACACCTTC
TRBD2	TRBV4-1	.	TRBJ2-5	CASSPTGGAGETQYF	TGCGCCAGCAGCCCTACCGGGGGGGCAGGGGAGACCCAGTACTTC
.	TRBV5-6	.	TRBJ2-3	CASSPLPDPHRGDTQYF	TGTGCCAGCAGCCCTCTGCCGGATCCCCACCGGGGAGATACGCAGTATTTT
TRBD1	TRBV7-9	.	TRBJ1-5	CASSLVGQGGNQPQHF	TGTGCCAGCAGCCTAGTCGGACAGGGAGGCAATCAGCCCCAGCATTTT
TRBD1	TRBV6-4	.	TRBJ1-3	CASRPGGDSGNTIYF	TGTGCCAGCAGACCAGGGGGGGACTCTGGAAACACCATATATTTT
TRBD1	TRBV30	.	TRBJ2-2	CAWSGEHPDLQGANTGELFF	TGTGCCTGGAGCGGGGAACACCCGGACCTACAGGGGGCGAACACCGGGGAGCTGTTTTTT
.	TRBV27	.	TRBJ2-7	CASSVTGLSEQYF	TGTGCCAGCAGTGTCACAGGGTTATCCGAGCAGTACTTC
.	TRBV27	.	TRBJ1-1	CASSLLGQPRAFF	TGTGCCAGCAGTTTATTAGGGCAGCCTCGAGCTTTCTTT
TRBD1	TRBV6-6	.	TRBJ2-2	CASSTGQGAAGELFF	TGTGCCAGCAGTACGGGACAGGGGGCAGCCGGGGAGCTGTTTTTT
TRBD2	TRBV11-2	few	TRBJ2-7	CASSLPTSGGYEQYF	TGTGCCAGCAGCTTACCGACCTCGGGAGGCTACGAGCAGTACTTC
.	TRBV7-2	.	TRBJ2-5	CASSLTGMEETQYF	TGTGCCAGCAGCTTAACAGGGATGGAAGAGACCCAGTACTTC
.	TRBV6-5	few	TRBJ2-1	CASRYTSTKAHNEQFF	TGTGCCAGCAGGTATACTAGTACCAAGGCCCACAATGAGCAGTTCTTC
TRBD1	TRBV29-1	.	TRBJ2-1	CSVEGGDRGSYNEQFF	TGCAGCGTTGAGGGCGGAGACAGGGGCTCCTACAATGAGCAGTTCTTC
.	TRBV19	.	TRBJ2-1	CASSEQGNSYNEQFF	TGTGCCAGTAGCGAGCAGGGGAACTCCTACAATGAGCAGTTCTTC
.	TRBV6-6	once	TRBJ2-1	CASIYVSTGNNEQFF	TGTGCCAGCATCTACGTCTCCACAGGGAACAATGAGCAGTTCTTC
.	TRBV27	.	TRBJ2-1	CASSYRFRWVDEQFF	TGTGCCAGCAGTTACCGGTTCCGGTGGGTCGATGAGCAGTTCTTC
TRBD1	TRBV4-1	.	TRBJ1-2	CASSHLGQGDGYTF	TGCGCCAGCAGCCACCTGGGACAGGGGGATGGCTACACCTTC
.	TRBV19	.	TRBJ1-1	CASSINAGLNTEAFF	TGTGCCAGTAGTATTAACGCAGGCCTGAACACTGAAGCTTTCTTT
.	TRBV30	.	TRBJ2-1	CAWRPPGSYNEQFF	TGTGCCTGGAGACCTCCCGGCTCCTACAATGAGCAGTTCTTC
TRBD2	TRBV6-2/TRBV6-3	.	TRBJ2-1	CASSKTGGNYNEQFF	TGTGCCAGCAGTAAGACGGGAGGGAACTACAATGAGCAGTTCTTC
.	TRBV6-5	.	TRBJ2-6	CASSYAELVTGANVLTF	TGTGCCAGCAGTTACGCCGAGTTGGTGACTGGGGCCAACGTCCTGACTTTC
.	TRBV5-1	.	TRBJ2-1	CASSIFVDEQFF	TGCGCCAGCAGCATCTTCGTCGATGAGCAGTTCTTC
TRBD2	TRBV3-1	once	TRBJ2-1	CASRSGLAGVYNEQFF	TGTGCCAGCCGTTCCGGACTAGCGGGAGTCTACAATGAGCAGTTCTTC
.	TRBV6-1	few	TRBJ1-1	CASSLGEEAFF	TGTGCCAGCAGCCTTGGGGAGGAAGCTTTCTTT
TRBD2	TRBV14	once	TRBJ2-1	CASSQGTSGGVYNEQFF	TGTGCCAGCAGCCAAGGGACTAGCGGGGGGGTTTACAATGAGCAGTTCTTC
.	TRBV5-1	.	TRBJ2-7	CASSLVSGNYEQYF	TGCGCCAGCAGCTTGGTTTCGGGAAACTACGAGCAGTACTTC
.	TRBV7-8	.	TRBJ2-3	CASIRRVTDTQYF	TGTGCCAGCATAAGACGAGTAACAGATACGCAGTATTTT
.	TRBV5-6	.	TRBJ1-5	CASSAASGAGWSNQPQHF	TGTGCCAGCAGCGCCGCGTCAGGGGCAGGATGGAGCAATCAGCCCCAGCATTTT
.	TRBV7-7	.	TRBJ2-3	CASSRTPAYTQYF	TGTGCCAGCAGCCGGACCCCTGCGTATACGCAGTATTTT
TRBD1	TRBV5-5	.	TRBJ2-5	CASSFGDRGLGETQYF	TGTGCCAGCAGCTTCGGTGACAGGGGTTTGGGAGAGACCCAGTACTTC